This record covers a single T cell receptor (beta chain). This clone was recorded a few times. Its antigen remains unidentified. No much larger clone exists at a distance of one base, and base qualities are not known. TCRbeta CDR3 regions were amplified from genomic DNA using the immunoSEQ Assay, a bias-controlled multiplex PCR. As for the original processing: The number of nucleated cells in each sample was estimated from the amplification of reference gene primers within the assay. To quantify the absolute abundance of each unique TCRbeta CDR3 rearrangement, sequence reads were collapsed and filtered. For each sample, productive Simpson clonality was calculated as the square root of Simpson's diversity index across productive rearrangements. The table comes from immuneACCESS by way of TCRdb, which keeps in-frame sequences with V and J called. Part of the clones is missing from these tables; in studies checked, under half for an unresolved V gene and the rest for unknown reasons. For V, J and clone size, that table is used; D and trimming come from the DNA. In all, the sample holds about 180,000 clones, and about 85% of those were seen once. Clones ranked in the top ten supply 9.8% of the sample.

This entry belongs to a study of blood T cell repertoires in COVID-19 (dated by TCRdb to the early 2020s). Describing the broader study: Samples from collaborators originated in the United States, Italy and Spain and spanned both the acute and convalescent phases of COVID-19. Nearly every sample came with metadata listing a de-identified subject ID, COVID-19 status, age in years and sex. The repertoires were made available in a free public database intended to serve as a resource for research on the immune response to SARS-CoV-2. The samples were drawn from the first 160 participants of the ongoing ImmuneRACE study and from 950 to 1,500 subjects provided by 6 global collaborators. The material from the prospective study consisted of cDNA or gDNA derived from T cells, B-cell-depleted T cells, or PBMCs. Subjects who had been exposed to COVID-19, were actively infected with it, or had recovered from it provided the deeply sampled blood TCRbeta repertoires that made up the dataset. Where available, HLA class I and class II types were taken from metadata supplied by the sample provider and were not determined by assay-based typing. Broader findings and caveats from the paper: Clinical and demographic metadata were provided uncurated, with the amount varying by source and participant.

Whole blood was collected in K2EDTA tubes by collaborating institutions according to the institutions' own protocols. Collaborator samples were shipped for TCRbeta analysis as frozen whole blood, isolated PBMCs, or DNA extracted from either sample type. V gives up 4 bases and J gives up 8 bases, and the segment between their germline ends measures 20 bases. The CDR3 spans 15 residues, from the cysteine through the phenylalanine. Only the CDR3 DNA stays, 45 bases, in frame from base 1. The germline V gene (reference sequence) gives CDR1 as LNHDA and CDR2 as SQIVND. The sample consisted of peripheral blood. The chain is encoded by TRBV19 joined to TRBJ1-2; no D gene call is confident. The sequence derives from a woman of 80 years or more with acute or convalescent COVID-19. The CDR3 reads CASSSADWAPGGYTF. The DNA reads as follows: TGTGCCAGTAGTAGCGCGGACTGGGCCCCCGGAGGCTACACCTTC.